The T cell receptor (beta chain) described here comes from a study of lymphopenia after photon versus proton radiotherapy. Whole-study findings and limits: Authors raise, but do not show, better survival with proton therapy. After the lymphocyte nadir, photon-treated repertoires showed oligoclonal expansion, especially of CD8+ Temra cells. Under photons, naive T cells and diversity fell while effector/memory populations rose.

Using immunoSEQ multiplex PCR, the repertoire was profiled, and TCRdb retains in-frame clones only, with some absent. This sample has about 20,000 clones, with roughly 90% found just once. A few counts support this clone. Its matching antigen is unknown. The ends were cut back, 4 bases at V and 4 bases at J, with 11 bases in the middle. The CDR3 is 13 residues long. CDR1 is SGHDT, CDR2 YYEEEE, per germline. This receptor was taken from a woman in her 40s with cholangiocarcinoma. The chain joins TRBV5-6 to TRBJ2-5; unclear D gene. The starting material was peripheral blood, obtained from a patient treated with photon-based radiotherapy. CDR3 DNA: TGTGCCAGCAGCCTGTGGACGGGAGAGACCCAGTACTTC. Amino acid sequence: CASSLWTGETQYF.